Reported below is one TCR beta chain. Its antigen is still unknown. Profiling relied on immunoSEQ multiplex PCR, and the TCRdb table lists in-frame clones only, not all of them. This table holds about 16,000 clones, around 63% found once. The data stem from a study of tumor-infiltrating lymphocytes in localized non-small cell lung cancer. Study overall: Some samples were collected after neoadjuvant chemotherapy; smokers, never-smokers and several histologies were included. Tumor tissue and non-adjacent uninvolved lung came from each patient.

CDR3 length: 14 amino acids. V lost 4 bases and J lost 5; bases outside the gene matches: 7. The germline CDR1 and CDR2 sequences are KGHSH and LQKENI. Study-wide findings and caveats: Immunotypes IM1 and IM2 had similar TCR-derived T-cell fractions. Higher tumor T cell infiltration than in uninvolved lung was supported by TCRbeta sequencing.

Sequencing was carried out using lung tumor tissue. This TCR was recovered from a human donor with non-small cell lung cancer. This sequence joins TRBV18 and TRBJ1-1; 7 bases line up with TRBD1. DNA of the CDR3: TGTGCCAGCTCACTCATGACAGGGAGGACTGAAGCTTTCTTT. It is translated as CASSLMTGRTEAFF.